This entry features one TCR beta chain sequence. The method was immunoSEQ multiplex PCR; TCRdb's version includes in-frame clones alone and lacks a portion of them. This sample has hundreds of thousands of clones; about 87% occur once, and the top ten carry more than 0.009%. This record comes from a study of shared T cell receptors in the human thymus. The V gene's germline CDR1 is SGHDN and CDR2 FVKESK. V was cut by 3 bases and J by 2 bases, with 5 bases left in between. This CDR3 is built from 12 residues. The sample also formed part of further work on human thymus T cells. That publication notes: Donors consisted of healthy Finnish infants (having corrective surgery for congenital heart defects). Thymic tissue was derived from resections collected during corrective heart surgery. Both thymic and peripheral blood repertoires showed apparently biased V and J usage. Among unrelated individuals, related research reported thymic repertoires that overlapped highly.

V usage is TRBV14 and J usage is TRBJ2-7; no reliable D call. The sequencing sample was made of thymocytes. The TCR comes from a boy under two years old with a congenital heart defect. The CDR3 protein is CASSQAPYEQYF. The CDR3 region has the DNA TGTGCCAGCAGCCAGGCCCCCTACGAGCAGTACTTC.